Listed here are 11 T cell receptor beta chains from one sample, sequenced in a study of T cells in Graves' hyperthyroidism and ophthalmopathy. TCR beta CDR3 regions were amplified from RNA. First-round RT-PCR with HTBI primers amplified the TCR CDR3 region. MiXCR was run by TCRdb on the multiplex PCR reads, yielding one entry per CDR3 protein. The table has 490,000 or so distinct CDR3 sequences, 22% seen once. Sequencing was done on a sample of blood. The receptors originated from a woman in her seventies with Graves' ophthalmopathy.

This clonotype was found many times. V and J are TRBV10-3 and TRBJ1-3; 7 bases are shared with TRBD1. This CDR3 comprises 15 residues. The V gene end was trimmed by 10 bases and the J gene end by 4 bases; junction bases not matched to a gene: 13. In germline, CDR1 is ENHRY, CDR2 SYGVKD. The CDR3, as DNA: TGTGCCACCACTACCCGGGACAGCATAGGAAACACCATATATTTT. Amino acids: CATTTRDSIGNTIYF.

This clonotype was seen ten or more times. The rearrangement links TRBV3-1 to TRBJ2-3, with 10 bases lining up with TRBD2. The germline V gene has CDR1 LGHDT and CDR2 YNNKEL (reference sequence). V lost 1 base and J lost 7; bases outside the gene matches: 2. This CDR3 contains 14 residues. For the CDR3, the DNA is TGTGCCAGCAGCCAAGGACTAGCGGGCCATACGCAGTATTTT. Its translation: CASSQGLAGHTQYF.

This clonotype was counted a few times. The chain couples TRBV7-6 to TRBJ2-2; either TRBD1 or TRBD2 may fit D (5 bases each). There are 14 residues in the CDR3. Trimming removed 4 bases at V and 3 bases at J, with 9 bases between. Germline V gene sequence: CDR1 SGHVS, CDR2 FNYEAQ. The chain's CDR3 is CASSSVGDTGELFF. CDR3 nucleotide sequence: TGTGCCAGCAGCTCGGTGGGGGACACCGGGGAGCTGTTTTTT.

The J gene is TRBJ2-7, the V gene TRBV5-1, with D possibly being TRBD2 (6 bases). Trimming removed 4 bases at V and 0 bases at J, with 11 bases between. This CDR3 comprises 14 residues. Germline CDR1 is SGHRS and CDR2 is YFSETQ. CDR3 protein: CASSPEGLSYEQYF. CDR3 DNA: TGCGCCAGCAGCCCAGAGGGACTCTCCTACGAGCAGTACTTC.

The chain uses TRBV7-8 and TRBJ2-3; TRBD1 matches 8 bases. Germline loops: CDR1 SGHVS, CDR2 FQNEAQ. This CDR3 spans 17 amino acids. V was clipped by 0 bases and J by 4 bases; unmatched bases: 9. Here the CDR3 reads CASSLARGTGVSDTQYF. In DNA form, the CDR3 reads TGTGCCAGCAGCTTAGCGAGGGGGACAGGTGTTTCAGATACGCAGTATTTT. Together with reference TRBV7-8 and TRBJ2-3, the CDR3 gives the full variable domain: GAGVSQSPRYKVAKRGQDVALRCDPISGHVSLFWYQQALGQGPEFLTYFQNEAQLDKSGLPSDRFFAERPEGSVSTLKIQRTQQEDSAVYLCASSLARGTGVSDTQYFGPGTRLTVL.

This clonotype was detected only a few times. The J gene is TRBJ2-1, the V gene TRBV20-1; D remains unclear. From germline, CDR1 is DFQATT and CDR2 SNEGSKA (reference sequence). The CDR3 extends over 13 amino acids. V was trimmed by 3 bases and J by 4 bases, leaving 10 bases between them. CDR3 in DNA: TGCAGTGCTAGGGTGGGAAATTACAATGAGCAGTTCTTC. This sequence encodes CSARVGNYNEQFF.

The chain couples TRBV10-3 to TRBJ2-3; TRBD2 aligns across 7 bases. Germline V CDR1 and CDR2: ENHRY, SYGVKD. With V trimmed by 5 bases and J by 2 bases, 16 bases remained unmatched. The CDR3 consists of 18 residues. The CDR3 region has the DNA TGTGCCATCAGTTTATCCTTAGGGCTAGCGGACACCACAGATACGCAGTATTTT. Translation: CAISLSLGLADTTDTQYF.

This clonotype was detected a few times. CDR3 nucleotide sequence: TGTGCCAGCTCACCACCTGTCAGAGCAGATACGCAGTATTTT. Protein: CASSPPVRADTQYF. This chain links TRBV18 with TRBJ2-3, with D hard to call. The germline V gene has CDR1 KGHSH and CDR2 LQKENI. V lost 0 bases to trimming and J lost 4 bases, with 8 bases between them. This CDR3 region has 14 residues.

The chain joins TRBV11-2 to TRBJ1-6, with 8 bases fitting TRBD1. The CDR3 totals 14 residues. After removal of 6 bases from V and 5 bases from J, the junction contained 3 bases not matched to a gene. Germline values: CDR1 SGHAT, CDR2 FQNNGV. As DNA, the CDR3 is TGTGCCAGCAGATTGACAGGGGATAATTCACCCCTCCACTTT. Amino acids: CASRLTGDNSPLHF.

The CDR3 DNA follows: TGTGCCAGTAGTATAAGTGGGGGAGTCGGCACTGAAGCTTTCTTT. Encoded protein: CASSISGGVGTEAFF. V gene TRBV19 combines with J gene TRBJ1-1; the D gene is possibly TRBD1 (5 bases). V lost 2 bases and J lost 4, with 14 bases in between. The CDR3 runs to 15 residues. Germline CDR1 reads LNHDA; CDR2 reads SQIVND (reference sequence).

The V gene is TRBV18, the J gene TRBJ1-1, with D possibly TRBD1 on 5 matching bases. Germline V gene lookup returns CDR1 KGHSH and CDR2 LQKENI. V was shortened by 0 bases and J by 1 base, with 12 bases between the two germline ends. This CDR3 region has 16 residues. DNA for the CDR3: TGTGCCAGCTCACCACCGGGCGCAGGGTCGAACACTGAAGCTTTCTTT. It encodes CASSPPGAGSNTEAFF.